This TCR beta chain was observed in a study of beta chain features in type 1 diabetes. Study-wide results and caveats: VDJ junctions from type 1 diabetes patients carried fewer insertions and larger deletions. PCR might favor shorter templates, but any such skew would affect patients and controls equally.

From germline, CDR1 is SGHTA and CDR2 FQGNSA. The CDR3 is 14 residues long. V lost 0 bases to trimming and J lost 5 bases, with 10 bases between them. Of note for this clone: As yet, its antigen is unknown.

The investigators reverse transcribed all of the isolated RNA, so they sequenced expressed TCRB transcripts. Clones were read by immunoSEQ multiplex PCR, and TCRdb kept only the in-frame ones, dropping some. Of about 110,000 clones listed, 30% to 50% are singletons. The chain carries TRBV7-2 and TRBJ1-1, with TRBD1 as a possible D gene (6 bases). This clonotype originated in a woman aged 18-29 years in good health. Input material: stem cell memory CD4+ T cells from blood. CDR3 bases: TGTGCCAGCAGCTTAGCGTCAGGGGTGACTGAAGCTTTCTTT. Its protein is CASSLASGVTEAFF.